This T cell receptor (beta chain) appears in the sequencing data of a study of OX40 agonist ivuxolimab in advanced cancers. Germline CDR1 and CDR2: MGHDK and SYGVNS. The CDR3 has 14 amino acids. Trimming removed 3 bases from V and 4 bases from J; junction bases left unmatched: 3. Sequencing was performed with immunoSEQ multiplex PCR; in TCRdb, only in-frame clones are kept and a portion is missing. Among roughly 66,000 clones listed, approximately 80% were seen once. This clone was seen a few times. The sequencing here drew on CD4+ or CD8+ T cells sorted from blood, taken in a trial of the OX40 agonist ivuxolimab. The TCR originated in an adult with an advanced solid tumor such as melanoma, head and neck, liver or kidney cancer. The rearrangement uses TRBV25-1 and TRBJ1-5; 7 positions agree with TRBD1. The CDR3: CASSDPGGNQPQHF. The CDR3 nucleotides read TGTGCCAGCAGTGACCCAGGGGGAAATCAGCCCCAGCATTTT.